These 3 T cell receptor beta chains share one sample of origin, sequenced in a study of blood T cell repertoires in COVID-19. Method: immunoSEQ multiplex PCR; TCRdb's copy keeps in-frame clones and lacks some. The sample lists about 200,000 clones; about 86% were seen once. Sequences were obtained from PBMCs or T cells enriched from blood (not recorded which). Source of these receptors: a middle-aged woman with acute COVID-19.

This chain joins TRBV7-6 and TRBJ2-5, with a tentative D call TRBD2 (6 bases). The CDR3 spans 16 residues. V was cut by 1 base and J by 5 bases, with 17 bases left in between. The germline V gene encodes CDR1 SGHVS and CDR2 FNYEAQ. CDR3: CASSLGNGRGMETQYF. CDR3 nucleotides: TGTGCCAGCAGCTTAGGAAACGGCCGGGGGATGGAGACCCAGTACTTC.

The genes are TRBV14 and TRBJ2-7; TRBD2 agrees at 9 bases. Germline CDR1 and CDR2: SGHDN and FVKESK. V lost 3 bases, J lost 5 bases, and 17 bases stayed unmatched. CDR3 length: 18 amino acids. The CDR3 region is CASSHEIGLGLASNEQYF. The CDR3 region has the DNA TGTGCCAGCAGCCACGAAATAGGACTCGGACTAGCGTCAAACGAGCAGTACTTC.

The CDR3 here is CASSIDRAVGGRKSLNTEAFF. The DNA for the CDR3 is TGTGCCAGTAGTATAGACAGGGCGGTCGGGGGACGCAAATCCCTGAACACTGAAGCTTTCTTT. The chain combines TRBV19 with TRBJ1-1; D perhaps matches TRBD1 (5 bases). The CDR3 has 21 residues. The germline V gene has CDR1 LNHDA and CDR2 SQIVND (reference sequence). Trimming shortened V by 0 bases and J by 0 bases, and 26 bases separated the two germline ends.